These 20 T cell receptor beta chains were sequenced from one sample in a study of metastatic and nonmetastatic thyroid tumors (dated by TCRdb to about 2020). No treatment had been received by any patient before thyroid surgery. Library prep was done by PCR. The sequencer was an Illumina HiSeq 4000. TCRdb passed the public sequencing reads through fastp at Q25 and MiXCR, retaining productive beta sequences. This sample comprises 15,000 to 20,000 clones, about 20% of them detected only once. The ten largest make up about a fifth of the sample. Sequenced material: adjacent normal tissue. These TCRs come from a female donor with papillary thyroid cancer or a benign thyroid nodule (not recorded which). Some clones in this sample may be carry-over from other donors' samples.

V and J are TRBV2 and TRBJ2-3, with D maybe TRBD2 (6 bases). Germline CDR1 SNHLY, CDR2 FYNNEI. The CDR3 loop spans 15 amino acids. V gave up 6 bases and J gave up 0 bases, with 13 bases separating them. This chain's CDR3 is CASSLLASSTDTQYF. CDR3 DNA sequence: TGTGCCAGCAGCCTACTAGCTAGTAGCACAGATACGCAGTATTTT.

This clone occurred a few times. Compared with germline, one end of the junction differs, possibly owing to a read error. The chain uses TRBV14 and TRBJ1-2; no clear D gene. Germline V gene lookup returns CDR1 SGHDN and CDR2 FVKESK. CDR3 length equals 13 residues. CDR3 coding DNA: TGTGCCAGCAGTCAAGCCTGGGGATATGGCTACACCTTC. Amino acids: CASSQAWGYGYTF.

CDR3 sequence: CASSLSVYNEQFF. In nucleotides, the CDR3 is TGTGCCAGCAGTTTATCGGTCTACAATGAGCAGTTCTTC. V usage is TRBV27 and J usage is TRBJ2-1, with D uncertain. The CDR3 length is 13 residues. Germline V lookup: CDR1 MNHEY, CDR2 SMNVEV (reference sequence). Trimming left V 0 bases short and J 3 bases short, with 3 bases between.

The genes are TRBV6-1 and TRBJ2-7; possibly TRBD1 for D (6 bases). The CDR3 contains 13 residues. V was shortened by 5 bases and J by 3 bases, with 11 bases between the two germline ends. The germline CDR1 and CDR2 sequences are MNHNS and SASEGT. CDR3 nucleotides: TGTGCCAGCAGTCGACAGGTCGGCTACGAGCAGTACTTC. It translates to CASSRQVGYEQYF.

The chain links TRBV12-3 or TRBV12-4 to TRBJ2-7; the D gene is possibly TRBD2 (6 bases). V was shortened by 3 bases and J by 3 bases, with 12 bases between the two germline ends. The CDR3 has 14 amino acids. CDR3 sequence (DNA): TGTGCCAGCAGTTTCGGGGGACCCGACTACGAGCAGTACTTC. This sequence encodes CASSFGGPDYEQYF.

The gene calls are TRBV7-2 and TRBJ1-5, with D possibly TRBD1 on 5 matching bases. Germline V CDR1 and CDR2: SGHTA, FQGNSA. With 5 bases removed from V and 3 bases from J, the gap between germline ends came to 17 bases. This CDR3 spans 16 amino acids. CDR3 residues: CASSLTPGSSNQPQHF. Written as DNA, the CDR3 is TGTGCCAGCAGCCTAACGCCAGGGTCTTCCAATCAGCCCCAGCATTTT. The variable domain in full, with the rest retrieved from reference TRBV7-2 and TRBJ1-5, is GAGVSQSPSNKVTEKGKDVELRCDPISGHTALYWYRQSLGQGLEFLIYFQGNSAPDKSGLPSDRFSAERTGGSVSTLTIQRTQQEDSAVYLCASSLTPGSSNQPQHFGDGTRLSIL.

This sequence joins TRBV20-1 and TRBJ2-7, with D possibly called TRBD1 or TRBD2 (5 bases each). V gave up 6 bases and J gave up 3 bases, with 27 bases separating them. Germline loops: CDR1 DFQATT, CDR2 SNEGSKA (reference sequence). The CDR3 spans 17 residues. The DNA for the CDR3 is TGCAGTGCCCGAGGGGTGACAAGGACATCCTATGGCTACGAGCAGTACTTC. Translation gives CSARGVTRTSYGYEQYF.

V and J are TRBV20-1 and TRBJ2-7; the D gene could be TRBD1 or TRBD2 (6 bases each). Trimming removed 3 bases at V and 3 bases at J, with 9 bases between. There are 12 residues in the CDR3. Germline V gene data show CDR1 as DFQATT and CDR2 as SNEGSKA (reference sequence). The CDR3 DNA sequence: TGCAGTGCTAGGAGGGGGGACTACGAGCAGTACTTC. Its translation is CSARRGDYEQYF.

The V gene is TRBV2, the J gene TRBJ2-2; 13 nucleotides line up with TRBD2. This CDR3 has 14 residues. The V gene end was trimmed by 8 bases and the J gene end by 7 bases; junction bases not matched to a gene: 4. Germline V gives CDR1 SNHLY, CDR2 FYNNEI. CDR3 in amino acids: CASWTSGRIGELFF. DNA of the CDR3: TGTGCCAGCTGGACTAGCGGGAGAATCGGGGAGCTGTTTTTT.

This clone was observed a handful of times. The V and J genes are TRBV20-1 and TRBJ2-7, with D maybe TRBD2 (6 bases). The germline V and J ends were trimmed by 5 bases and 4 bases, with 12 bases remaining between them. Per germline, CDR1 DFQATT and CDR2 SNEGSKA (reference sequence). The CDR3 runs to 12 residues. The chain's CDR3 is CSARGEKYEQYF. The CDR3 DNA is TGCAGTGCTCGCGGGGAAAAATACGAGCAGTACTTC.

This clone was counted only a few times. This chain connects TRBV11-2 to TRBJ1-3; maybe TRBD1 (6 bases). Looked up from germline, CDR1 is SGHAT and CDR2 is FQNNGV. The CDR3 is 17 residues long. The V gene lost 5 bases and the J gene lost 2 bases, with 19 bases spanning the gap. The CDR3 sequence: CASSPIRGAVPGNTIYF. CDR3 coding DNA: TGTGCCAGCAGCCCCATTCGGGGGGCGGTGCCTGGAAACACCATATATTTT. The full variable domain, in which reference TRBV11-2 and TRBJ1-3 provide the parts outside the CDR3, is EAGVAQSPRYKIIEKRQSVAFWCNPISGHATLYWYQQILGQGPKLLIQFQNNGVVDDSQLPKDRFSAERLKGVDSTLKIQPAKLEDSAVYLCASSPIRGAVPGNTIYFGEGSWLTVV.

The chain has TRBV5-1 and TRBJ2-2; D is perhaps TRBD1 (6 bases). The CDR3 runs to 14 residues. The V end was cut by 9 bases, the J end by 0 bases, with 12 bases between. Germline CDR1 is SGHRS and CDR2 is YFSETQ. The CDR3 bases are TGCGCCACCAGAAGGACAGCGAACACCGGGGAGCTGTTTTTT. Its translation: CATRRTANTGELFF.

This clone has only a few counts. The rearrangement links TRBV28 to TRBJ2-1; D is undetermined. The CDR3 is 13 amino acids. The V gene lost 3 bases and the J gene lost 8 bases, with 11 bases spanning the gap. From germline, CDR1 is MDHEN and CDR2 SYDVKM. The CDR3 spells CASSFLPVDEQFF. In DNA form, the CDR3 reads TGTGCCAGCAGTTTCTTACCAGTTGATGAGCAGTTCTTC.

This clone appeared a few times. The V and J genes are TRBV6-1 and TRBJ2-1; D might be TRBD2 (5 bases). The CDR3 is made up of 17 amino acids. The V and J ends lost 1 base and 2 bases respectively, with 15 bases between them. Germline lookup yields CDR1 MNHNS and CDR2 SASEGT. CDR3 sequence: CASSEEIRTSPYNEQFF. For the CDR3, the DNA is TGTGCCAGCAGTGAAGAGATTAGGACTTCGCCCTACAATGAGCAGTTCTTC.

The rearrangement uses TRBV5-1 and TRBJ2-5; 8 positions match TRBD2. The CDR3 extends over 14 amino acids. In germline, CDR1 is SGHRS, CDR2 YFSETQ. J was trimmed by 2 bases and V by 4 bases; bases with no gene match: 4. Written as DNA, the CDR3 is TGCGCCAGCAGCCCGACTAGCGCGCAAGAGACCCAGTACTTC. Translated, it gives CASSPTSAQETQYF.

This clone was observed a handful of times. This chain links TRBV20-1 with TRBJ2-1; TRBD2 matches 7 bases. Germline V CDR1 and CDR2: DFQATT, SNEGSKA (reference sequence). The CDR3 length is 14 residues. V was pared by 6 bases and J by 15 bases, with 20 bases of the junction left unmatched. This chain's CDR3 is CSADKDPTRTSLFF. For the CDR3, the DNA is TGCAGTGCAGACAAAGACCCGACGAGGACTAGTCTGTTCTTC.

The chain's CDR3 is CASSLWDRYNSPLHF. The CDR3 DNA is TGTGCCAGCAGCTTGTGGGACAGGTATAATTCACCCCTCCACTTT. The rearrangement links TRBV5-6 to TRBJ1-6, with TRBD1 identical over 8 bases. Germline CDR1 reads SGHDT; CDR2 reads YYEEEE. The trim removed 1 base at V and 4 bases at J, leaving 1 base unmatched. CDR3 length: 15 residues. Based on the CDR3 plus reference TRBV5-6 and TRBJ1-6, the full variable domain is DAGVTQSPTHLIKTRGQQVTLRCSPKSGHDTVSWYQQALGQGPQFIFQYYEEEERQRGNFPDRFSGHQFPNYSSELNVNALLLGDSALYLCASSLWDRYNSPLHFGNGTRLTVT.

The table lists this clone with a few counts. V gene TRBV5-1 combines with J gene TRBJ2-3; D gene ambiguous. The V end lost 5 bases, the J end lost 0 bases, and 10 bases lay between the germline ends. This CDR3 has 14 amino acids. The germline gives CDR1 SGHRS, CDR2 YFSETQ. The CDR3 sequence: CASSQVDSTDTQYF. DNA of the CDR3: TGCGCCAGCAGTCAGGTTGATAGCACAGATACGCAGTATTTT.

V is TRBV4-3 and J is TRBJ2-3, with D perhaps matching TRBD1 (6 bases). Trimming cost V 4 bases and J 5 bases, with 19 bases left between them. CDR3 length equals 16 residues. Germline V gene data show CDR1 as LGHNA and CDR2 as YSLEER. CDR3 residues: CASSPEGGTGRDTQYF. CDR3 DNA: TGCGCCAGCAGCCCAGAAGGGGGAACAGGGAGAGATACGCAGTATTTT.

The chain has TRBV28 and TRBJ1-1, with D perhaps TRBD1 (6 bases). This CDR3 contains 14 residues. CDR1 is MDHEN and CDR2 is SYDVKM in the germline V gene. V lost 6 bases, J lost 1 base, and 12 bases lay in between. CDR3 DNA sequence: TGTGCCAGCAGAGGTGGGGGGGCGAACACTGAAGCTTTCTTT. Protein sequence: CASRGGGANTEAFF.